Listed below are T cell receptor beta chains from one sample, sequenced in a study of shared clonotypes between healthy human individuals. The protocol was immunoSEQ multiplex PCR, while the TCRdb copy is restricted to in-frame clones and leaves out a portion. This sample carries nearly 500,000 clones, around 78% of them seen once, and the ten largest clones take about an eighth. Sequenced material: PBMCs. The origin of the receptors is a woman in her 40s in good health. Some clones in this sample may be carry-over from other donors' samples. CDR3s include the opening cysteine and the closing phenylalanine or tryptophan. Each record gives: D gene, J gene, CDR3 length, V gene, clone size, CDR3 DNA, CDR3 protein. The D gene is left open where the match is weak. The size of a clone is reported for some rows only, either as once, few or many, or as a class for expanded clones.

.	TRBJ1-2	11	TRBV30	.	TGTGCCTGGGGGGCGGGATATGGCTACACCTTC	CAWGAGYGYTF
TRBD1	TRBJ2-7	13	TRBV4-2	.	TGTGCCAGCAGCCACGACAGGGTCCACGAGCAGTACTTC	CASSHDRVHEQYF
.	TRBJ1-5	9	TRBV6-1	.	TGTGCCAGCAGTGATCCATTGGATTTT	CASSDPLDF
.	TRBJ2-3	17	TRBV5-1	.	TGCGCCAGCAGCCCCCAGGGTGCGGGCCTGAGCACAGATACGCAGTATTTT	CASSPQGAGLSTDTQYF
TRBD1	TRBJ2-7	14	TRBV7-9	.	TGTGCCAGCAGCGAGCAGGGGGCATCCTACGAGCAGTACTTC	CASSEQGASYEQYF
TRBD2	TRBJ2-1	16	TRBV4-1	many	TGCGCCAGCAGCCAAGACCGAGCGGGATCCTACAATGAGCAGTTCTTC	CASSQDRAGSYNEQFF
TRBD1	TRBJ2-7	14	TRBV5-1	.	TGCGCCAGCAGCCCAAGACAGGGGGCAGTCGAGCAGTACTTC	CASSPRQGAVEQYF
.	TRBJ1-2	12	TRBV5-1	.	TGCGCCAGCAGCTTGGGCGGGGACGGCTACACCTTC	CASSLGGDGYTF
TRBD1	TRBJ2-7	17	TRBV19	few	TGTGCCAGTAGTATAGATAGGAGGGACAGGTTTCTCTACGAGCAGTACTTC	CASSIDRRDRFLYEQYF
TRBD1	TRBJ1-4	13	TRBV19	.	TGTGCCACTCAACAGGGGAGAGGTGAAAAACTGTTTTTT	CATQQGRGEKLFF
TRBD2	TRBJ2-3	15	TRBV5-4	.	TGTGCCAGCAGCTTGGGTGTCGGGGGGAGAGATACGCAGTATTTT	CASSLGVGGRDTQYF
.	TRBJ1-1	13	TRBV5-1	few	TGCGCCAGCAGGGACGGTATGAACACTGAAGCTTTCTTT	CASRDGMNTEAFF
.	TRBJ1-1	14	TRBV10-3	.	TGTGCCAGCAGTGAAGTGACGGGGGTAGCTGAAGCTTTCTTT	CASSEVTGVAEAFF
.	TRBJ2-1	14	TRBV7-2	once	TGTGCCAGCAGCCTAAGCCTAGCATCAGATGAGCAGTTCTTC	CASSLSLASDEQFF
TRBD2	TRBJ2-7	16	TRBV7-9	.	TGTGCCAGCAGCACCGGACTAGCGGGAGGGCGCCGTGAGCAGTACTTC	CASSTGLAGGRREQYF
.	TRBJ1-3	14	TRBV10-2	.	TGCGCCAGCAGACAGGGCTTCTCTGGAAACACCATATATTTT	CASRQGFSGNTIYF
.	TRBJ2-6	17	TRBV28	.	TGTGCCAGCAGTTTGGCGGCTAGCCACTCTGGGGCCAACGTCCTGACTTTC	CASSLAASHSGANVLTF
.	TRBJ2-2	13	TRBV19	.	TGTGCCAGTAGTATAATGTTAACCGGGGAGCTGTTTTTT	CASSIMLTGELFF
.	TRBJ2-2	13	TRBV27	.	TGTGCCAGCAGTTTAGGTATTACCGGGGAGCTGTTTTTT	CASSLGITGELFF
.	TRBJ2-5	14	TRBV2	.	TGTGCCAGCAGTGAAGCACCTGGGCGGGAGACCCAGTACTTC	CASSEAPGRETQYF
.	TRBJ2-1	14	TRBV6-4	once	TGTGCCAGCAGTGACTCGAAGGCTTCCAATGAGCAGTTCTTC	CASSDSKASNEQFF
TRBD1	TRBJ1-2	16	TRBV28	.	TGTGCCAGCAGTCCGGGGGGACAGGGCTGGAACTATGGCTACACCTTC	CASSPGGQGWNYGYTF
.	TRBJ1-1	12	TRBV7-9	.	TGTGCCAGCAGCCCGCCCAACACTGAAGCTTTCTTT	CASSPPNTEAFF
TRBD2	TRBJ2-7	16	TRBV4-3	.	TGCGCCAGCAGCCTACTAGCGGGAGGGCCGGTCCGCGAGCAGTACTTC	CASSLLAGGPVREQYF
TRBD2	TRBJ2-7	16	TRBV11-2	.	TGTGCCAGCAGCTCACGGCTAGCGGGAGGTCTCTACGAGCAGTACTTC	CASSSRLAGGLYEQYF
TRBD1	TRBJ1-4	15	TRBV9	.	TGTGCCAGCAGCCGCCTCGCAGGGGGTGGTGAAAAACTGTTTTTT	CASSRLAGGGEKLFF
.	TRBJ1-5	16	TRBV19	.	TGTGCCAGTAGTTACAGGGAGACTGGTAGCAATCAGCCCCAGCATTTT	CASSYRETGSNQPQHF
.	TRBJ2-5	14	TRBV5-1	once	TGCGCCAGCAGCTCTGTAATGGGCCAAGAGACCCAGTACTTC	CASSSVMGQETQYF
.	TRBJ1-1	12	TRBV28	few	TGTGCCAGCAGCACGACAGGAACTGAAGCTTTCTTT	CASSTTGTEAFF
.	TRBJ1-4	12	TRBV28	.	TGTGCCGCCGGTTCAGCTAATGAAAAACTGTTTTTT	CAAGSANEKLFF
TRBD2	TRBJ2-2	14	TRBV7-2	.	TGTGCCAGCAGGCCCCGTGGGGGGGCCGGGGAGCTGTTTTTT	CASRPRGGAGELFF
.	TRBJ2-3	14	TRBV5-1	.	TGCGCCAGCAGCTTGGGGACAGAAGGGGATACGCAGTATTTT	CASSLGTEGDTQYF
.	TRBJ2-1	13	TRBV9	.	TGTGCCAGCAGCGTAGGCCCCGACAATGAGCAGTTCTTC	CASSVGPDNEQFF
.	TRBJ2-1	16	TRBV5-4	.	TGTGCCAGCAGCTTGAGGACCGGGAGCTCCTACAATGAGCAGTTCTTC	CASSLRTGSSYNEQFF
.	TRBJ1-1	16	TRBV28	.	TGTGCCAGCAGTTTCGGGGACGCTCGAATCTACACTGAAGCTTTCTTT	CASSFGDARIYTEAFF
.	TRBJ1-1	16	TRBV5-8	few	TGTGCCAGCAGAGCAAGTTGGGCAGCCATGAACACTGAAGCTTTCTTT	CASRASWAAMNTEAFF
.	TRBJ2-7	14	TRBV7-8	.	TGTGCCAGCACCCAGAGGGAGACCTTCTGGGAGCAGTACTTC	CASTQRETFWEQYF
.	TRBJ2-7	15	TRBV19	.	TGTGCCAGTAGTATTATGACACCACTAGGATTGGAGCAGTACTTC	CASSIMTPLGLEQYF
.	TRBJ2-3	15	TRBV5-6	.	TGTGCCAGCAGCTTGGGACCATCTAGCACAGATACGCAGTATTTT	CASSLGPSSTDTQYF
.	TRBJ1-1	15	TRBV2	few	TGTGCCAGCAGGGATCCGGGGGACTTCAACACTGAAGCTTTCTTT	CASRDPGDFNTEAFF
.	TRBJ1-1	13	TRBV30	.	TGTGCCTGGGGGGGGTTGTTGGAATCGATGGCTTTCTTT	CAWGGLLESMAFF
.	TRBJ1-2	14	TRBV7-8	.	TGTGCCAGCAGCGCCCTGACTGGGTATTATGGCTACACCTTC	CASSALTGYYGYTF
.	TRBJ2-7	12	TRBV5-1	many	TGCGCCAGCAGACAAGACAGGGAGGGGCAGTACTTC	CASRQDREGQYF
TRBD1	TRBJ1-4	15	TRBV6-7	.	TGTGCCAGCAGTTACGAGGGACAGGGAAGTGAAAAACTGTTTTTT	CASSYEGQGSEKLFF
.	TRBJ1-4	17	TRBV14	few	TGTGCCAGCAGCCAAGGTGCAGGGGCTACGCCGGATGAAAAACTGTTTTTT	CASSQGAGATPDEKLFF
TRBD2	TRBJ2-1	18	TRBV5-1	.	TGCGCCAGCTCCCCTCCCGGGACTAGCGGGACTTTTGTCAATGAGCAGTTCTTC	CASSPPGTSGTFVNEQFF
TRBD2	TRBJ2-4	16	TRBV28	few	TGTGCCAGCAGTTTATTCTTAGCGGGAGAGCAAAACATTCAGTACTTC	CASSLFLAGEQNIQYF
.	TRBJ2-2	12	TRBV7-9	few	TGTGCCAGCAGCTTAGAGATCGGGGAGCTGTTTTTT	CASSLEIGELFF
.	TRBJ1-2	15	TRBV13	few	TGTGCCAGCAGTACCGAGGCAGCGGAATACTATGGCTACACCTTC	CASSTEAAEYYGYTF